One and the same sample provided the 4 T cell receptor beta chains below, sequenced in a study of blood T cell repertoires in COVID-19. Repertoires were generated with immunoSEQ multiplex PCR, while TCRdb's copy carries only in-frame clones and drops some. The sample includes some 220,000 clones, about 81% of them seen just once. The sequenced material came from peripheral blood. These receptors were collected from a woman in her seventies with COVID-19, enrolled during active disease.

This clone was recorded a few times. The rearrangement uses TRBV28 and TRBJ1-2, with 7 bases fitting TRBD1. Germline V CDR1 and CDR2: MDHEN, SYDVKM. This CDR3 comprises 16 residues. V was pared by 3 bases and J by 2 bases, with 9 bases of the junction left unmatched. CDR3 nucleotide sequence: TGTGCCAGCAGTTTCCCTATCCAGACAGGGAACTATGGCTACACCTTC. Amino acid sequence: CASSFPIQTGNYGYTF.

This chain joins TRBV19 and TRBJ1-6, with D maybe TRBD1 (5 bases). The CDR3 totals 14 residues. Germline lookup yields CDR1 LNHDA and CDR2 SQIVND (reference sequence). Trimming stripped 7 bases from V and 7 bases from J, with 14 bases between. DNA for the CDR3: TGTGCCAGTACCGACGGGACTACCAATTCACCCCTCCACTTT. It specifies CASTDGTTNSPLHF.

The rearrangement links TRBV6-2 or TRBV6-3 to TRBJ2-7; 12 bases line up with TRBD2. Germline-derived CDR1 and CDR2 are MNHEY and SVGEGT. V was pared by 2 bases and J by 2 bases, with 7 bases of the junction left unmatched. The CDR3 has 17 residues. The CDR3 coding sequence is TGTGCCAGCAGTTACCCTTCAGGACTAGCGGGAACCTACGAGCAGTACTTC. Translation: CASSYPSGLAGTYEQYF.

CDR3 DNA sequence: TGTGCCAGCAGCTTTGACACGAGCTCTGGAAACACCATATATTTT. The encoded protein is CASSFDTSSGNTIYF. The chain joins TRBV11-2 to TRBJ1-3; D not certain. CDR3 length: 15 amino acids. Per germline, CDR1 SGHAT and CDR2 FQNNGV. Trimming stripped 3 bases from V and 0 bases from J, with 9 bases between.